Described below is a single TCR beta chain sequence and its context. This CDR3 comprises 16 residues. Germline V CDR1 and CDR2: MNHNS, SASEGT. V dropped 4 bases and J dropped 7 bases, with 20 bases sitting between them. In the authors' workflow: Amplification of reference gene primers was used by the study to estimate nucleated cell counts. Data came from immunoSEQ multiplex PCR; TCRdb stores just in-frame clones and leaves some out. Clone size and the V and J calls come from that table; the DNA yielded D and trimming. The sample comprises approximately 150,000 clones, 85% to 90% of which are singletons, and approximately 9% rests with the top ten. This entry belongs to a study of blood T cell repertoires in COVID-19.

The chain is built from TRBV6-1 and TRBJ1-5; D remains ambiguous. The specimen sequenced was peripheral blood. The TCR was taken from a woman aged 45-59 years with active or convalescent COVID-19. In DNA, the CDR3 is TGTGCCAGCAGTGCCCTCCAAGATAGGTTGAGGCAGCCCCAGCATTTT. Protein product: CASSALQDRLRQPQHF.